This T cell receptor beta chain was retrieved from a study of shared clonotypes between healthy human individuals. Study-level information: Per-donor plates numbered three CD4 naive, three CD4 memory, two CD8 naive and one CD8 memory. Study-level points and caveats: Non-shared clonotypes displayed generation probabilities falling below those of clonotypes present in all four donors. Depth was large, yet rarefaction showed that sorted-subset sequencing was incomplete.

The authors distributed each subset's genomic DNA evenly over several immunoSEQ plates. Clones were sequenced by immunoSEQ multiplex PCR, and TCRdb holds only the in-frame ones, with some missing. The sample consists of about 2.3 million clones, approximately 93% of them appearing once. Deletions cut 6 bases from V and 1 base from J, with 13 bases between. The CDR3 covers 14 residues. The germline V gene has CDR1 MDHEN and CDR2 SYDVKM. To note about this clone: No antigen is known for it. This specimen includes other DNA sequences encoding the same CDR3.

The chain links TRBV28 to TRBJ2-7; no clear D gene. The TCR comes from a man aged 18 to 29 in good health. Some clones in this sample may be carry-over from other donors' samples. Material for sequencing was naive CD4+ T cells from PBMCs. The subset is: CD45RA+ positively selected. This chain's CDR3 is CASSSPGTSYEQYF. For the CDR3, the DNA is TGTGCCAGCAGCTCCCCGGGCACTTCCTACGAGCAGTACTTC.